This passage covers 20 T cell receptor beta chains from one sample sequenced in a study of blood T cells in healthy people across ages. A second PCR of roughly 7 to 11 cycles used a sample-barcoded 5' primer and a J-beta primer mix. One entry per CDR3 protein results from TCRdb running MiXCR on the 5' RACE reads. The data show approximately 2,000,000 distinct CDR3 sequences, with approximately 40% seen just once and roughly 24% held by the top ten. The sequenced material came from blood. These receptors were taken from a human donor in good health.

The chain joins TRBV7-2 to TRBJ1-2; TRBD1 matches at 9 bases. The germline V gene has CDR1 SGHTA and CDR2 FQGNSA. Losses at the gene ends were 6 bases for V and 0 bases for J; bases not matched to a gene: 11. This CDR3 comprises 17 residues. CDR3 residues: CASSHRGQGFSNYGYTF. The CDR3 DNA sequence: TGTGCCAGCAGTCACAGGGGACAGGGTTTTTCTAACTATGGCTACACCTTC.

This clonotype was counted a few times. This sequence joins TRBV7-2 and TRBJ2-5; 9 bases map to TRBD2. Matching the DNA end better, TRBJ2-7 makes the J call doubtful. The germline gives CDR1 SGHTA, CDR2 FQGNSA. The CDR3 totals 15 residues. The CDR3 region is CASSLLAGISYEQYF. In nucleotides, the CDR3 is TGTGCCAGCAGCTTACTAGCGGGGATCTCCTACGAGCAGTACTTC.

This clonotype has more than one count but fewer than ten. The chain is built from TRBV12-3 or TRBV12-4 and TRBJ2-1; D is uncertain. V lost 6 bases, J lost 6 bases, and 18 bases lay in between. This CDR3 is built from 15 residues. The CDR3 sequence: CASSHTTRAANEQFF. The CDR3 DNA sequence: TGTGCCAGCAGCCACACTACTCGGGCCGCCAATGAGCAGTTCTTC.

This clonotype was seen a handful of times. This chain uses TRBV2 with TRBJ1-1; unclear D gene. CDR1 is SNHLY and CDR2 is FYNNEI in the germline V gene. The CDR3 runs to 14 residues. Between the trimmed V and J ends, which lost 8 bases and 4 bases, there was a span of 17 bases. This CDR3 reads CASQVSMLRTEAFF. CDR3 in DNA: TGTGCCAGCCAAGTCAGCATGTTGCGCACTGAAGCTTTCTTT.

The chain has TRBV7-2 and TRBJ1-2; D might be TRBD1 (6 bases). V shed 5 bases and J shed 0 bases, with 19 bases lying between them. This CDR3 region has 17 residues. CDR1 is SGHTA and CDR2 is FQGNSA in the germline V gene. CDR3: CASSPSGQRTTNYGYTF. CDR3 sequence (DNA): TGTGCCAGCAGCCCATCCGGACAGCGAACTACTAACTATGGCTACACCTTC.

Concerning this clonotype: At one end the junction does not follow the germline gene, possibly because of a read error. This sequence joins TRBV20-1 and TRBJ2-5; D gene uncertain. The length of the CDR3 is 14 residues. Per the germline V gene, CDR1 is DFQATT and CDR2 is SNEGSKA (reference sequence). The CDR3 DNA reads TGCAATGCTAGAGATGGGCAGACACAAGAGACCCAGTACTTC. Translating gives CNARDGQTQETQYF.

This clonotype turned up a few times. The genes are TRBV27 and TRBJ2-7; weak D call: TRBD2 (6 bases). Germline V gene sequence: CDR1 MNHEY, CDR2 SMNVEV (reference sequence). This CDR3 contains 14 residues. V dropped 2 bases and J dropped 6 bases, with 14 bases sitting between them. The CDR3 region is CASSLIRGVREQYF. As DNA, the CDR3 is TGTGCCAGCAGTTTAATCCGCGGGGTTCGCGAGCAGTACTTC.

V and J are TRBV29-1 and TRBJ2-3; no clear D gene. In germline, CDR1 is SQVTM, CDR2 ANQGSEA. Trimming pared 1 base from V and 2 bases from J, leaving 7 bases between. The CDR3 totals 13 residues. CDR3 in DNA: TGCAGCGTTGAAGGTGTTCTCACAGATACGCAGTATTTT. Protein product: CSVEGVLTDTQYF.

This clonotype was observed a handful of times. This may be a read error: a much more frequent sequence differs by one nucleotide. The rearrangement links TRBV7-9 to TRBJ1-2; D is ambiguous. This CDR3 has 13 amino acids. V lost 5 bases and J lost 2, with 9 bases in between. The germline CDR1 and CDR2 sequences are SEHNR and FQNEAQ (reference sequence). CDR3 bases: TGTGCCAGCAGCCCCGACGTAAACTATGGCTACACCTTC. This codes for CASSPDVNYGYTF.

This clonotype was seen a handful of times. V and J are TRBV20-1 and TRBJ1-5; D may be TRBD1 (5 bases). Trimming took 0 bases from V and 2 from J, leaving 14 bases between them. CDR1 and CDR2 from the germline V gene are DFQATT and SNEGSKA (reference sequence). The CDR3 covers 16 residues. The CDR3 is CSARDPGAGGNQPQHF. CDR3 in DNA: TGCAGTGCTAGAGATCCCGGGGCTGGGGGCAATCAGCCCCAGCATTTT.

The CDR3, as DNA: TGTGCCAGCAGTTACCCCTGGACTAGCCTTTCTAGCACAGATACGCAGTATTTT. It yields the protein CASSYPWTSLSSTDTQYF. This sequence joins TRBV6-5 and TRBJ2-3, with 8 bases identical to TRBD2. This CDR3 has 18 amino acids. V shed 2 bases and J 0 bases; nucleotides not matched to a gene: 10. Germline V gives CDR1 MNHEY, CDR2 SVGAGI.

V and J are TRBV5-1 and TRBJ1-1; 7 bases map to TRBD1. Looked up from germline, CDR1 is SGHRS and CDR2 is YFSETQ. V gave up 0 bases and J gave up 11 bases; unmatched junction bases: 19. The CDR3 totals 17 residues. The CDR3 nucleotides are TGCGCCAGCAGCTTGGAGGGGGCGGGACAGCGACAACTTGAGGCTTTCTTT. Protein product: CASSLEGAGQRQLEAFF.

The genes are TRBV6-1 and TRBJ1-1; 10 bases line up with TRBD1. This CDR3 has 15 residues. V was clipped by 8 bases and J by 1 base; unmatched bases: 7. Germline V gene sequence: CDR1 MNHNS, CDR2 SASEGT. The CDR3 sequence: CASPGTGDSNTEAFF. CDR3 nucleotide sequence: TGTGCCAGCCCCGGGACAGGGGATTCGAACACTGAAGCTTTCTTT.

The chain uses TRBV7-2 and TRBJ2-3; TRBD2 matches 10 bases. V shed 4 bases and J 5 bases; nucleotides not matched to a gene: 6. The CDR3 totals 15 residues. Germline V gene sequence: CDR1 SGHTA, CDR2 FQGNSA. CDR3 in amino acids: CASSSLAGVRDTQYF. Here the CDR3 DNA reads TGTGCCAGCAGCTCCCTAGCGGGGGTGAGAGATACGCAGTATTTT.

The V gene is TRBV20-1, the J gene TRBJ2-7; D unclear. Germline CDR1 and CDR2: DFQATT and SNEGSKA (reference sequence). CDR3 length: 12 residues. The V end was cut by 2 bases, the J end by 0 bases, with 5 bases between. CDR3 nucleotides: TGCAGTGCTAGAATCGGCTCCTACGAGCAGTACTTC. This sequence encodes CSARIGSYEQYF.

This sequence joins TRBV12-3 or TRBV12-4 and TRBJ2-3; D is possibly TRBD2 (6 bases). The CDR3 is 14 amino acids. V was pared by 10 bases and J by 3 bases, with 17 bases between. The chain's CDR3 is CAIQSTGGTDTQYF. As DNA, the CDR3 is TGTGCCATTCAGTCGACCGGGGGAACAGATACGCAGTATTTT.

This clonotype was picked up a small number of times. CDR3: CASSIWTEQETQYF. The CDR3 DNA sequence: TGTGCCAGCAGCATTTGGACAGAACAAGAGACCCAGTACTTC. The V gene is TRBV7-8, the J gene TRBJ2-5; TRBD1 is a possible D gene (6 bases). Germline V gene lookup returns CDR1 SGHVS and CDR2 FQNEAQ. The CDR3 has 14 residues. Trimming stripped 5 bases from V and 2 bases from J, with 12 bases between.

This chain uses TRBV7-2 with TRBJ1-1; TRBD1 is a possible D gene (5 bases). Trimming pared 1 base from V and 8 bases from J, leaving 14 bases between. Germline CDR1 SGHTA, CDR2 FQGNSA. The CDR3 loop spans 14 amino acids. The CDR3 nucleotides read TGTGCCAGCAGCTTAGGTCGGGGGAGCCTAGAAGCTTTCTTT. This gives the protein CASSLGRGSLEAFF. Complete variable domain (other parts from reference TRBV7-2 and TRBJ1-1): GAGVSQSPSNKVTEKGKDVELRCDPISGHTALYWYRQSLGQGLEFLIYFQGNSAPDKSGLPSDRFSAERTGGSVSTLTIQRTQQEDSAVYLCASSLGRGSLEAFFGQGTRLTVV.

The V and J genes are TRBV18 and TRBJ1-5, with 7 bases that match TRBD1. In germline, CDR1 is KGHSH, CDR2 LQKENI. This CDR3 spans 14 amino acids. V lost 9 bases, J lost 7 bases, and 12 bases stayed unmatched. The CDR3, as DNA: TGTGCCAGTTCATCAGAGACAGGGAGACAGCCCCAGCATTTT. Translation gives CASSSETGRQPQHF.

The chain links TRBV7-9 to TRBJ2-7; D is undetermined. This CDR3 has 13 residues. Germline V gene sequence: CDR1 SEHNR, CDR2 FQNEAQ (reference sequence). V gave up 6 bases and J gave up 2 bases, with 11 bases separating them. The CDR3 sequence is CASSRVGTYEQYF. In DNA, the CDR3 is TGTGCCAGCAGTCGGGTAGGGACCTACGAGCAGTACTTC.